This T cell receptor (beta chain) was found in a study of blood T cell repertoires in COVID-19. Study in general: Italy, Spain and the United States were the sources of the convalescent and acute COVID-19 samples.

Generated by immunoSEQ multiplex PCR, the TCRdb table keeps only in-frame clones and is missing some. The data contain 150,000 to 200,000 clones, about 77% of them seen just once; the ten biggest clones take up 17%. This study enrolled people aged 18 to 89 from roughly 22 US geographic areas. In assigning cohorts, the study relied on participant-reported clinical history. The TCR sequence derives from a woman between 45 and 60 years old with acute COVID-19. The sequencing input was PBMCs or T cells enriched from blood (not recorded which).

This CDR3 is CASRSTAANYGYTF. The CDR3 region has the DNA TGTGCCAGCAGGTCGACAGCCGCTAACTATGGCTACACCTTC. V is TRBV6-5 and J is TRBJ1-2, with a possible D match to TRBD1 (5 bases). V dropped 6 bases and J dropped 0 bases, with 11 bases sitting between them. Germline CDR1 and CDR2: MNHEY and SVGAGI. This CDR3 has 14 residues.